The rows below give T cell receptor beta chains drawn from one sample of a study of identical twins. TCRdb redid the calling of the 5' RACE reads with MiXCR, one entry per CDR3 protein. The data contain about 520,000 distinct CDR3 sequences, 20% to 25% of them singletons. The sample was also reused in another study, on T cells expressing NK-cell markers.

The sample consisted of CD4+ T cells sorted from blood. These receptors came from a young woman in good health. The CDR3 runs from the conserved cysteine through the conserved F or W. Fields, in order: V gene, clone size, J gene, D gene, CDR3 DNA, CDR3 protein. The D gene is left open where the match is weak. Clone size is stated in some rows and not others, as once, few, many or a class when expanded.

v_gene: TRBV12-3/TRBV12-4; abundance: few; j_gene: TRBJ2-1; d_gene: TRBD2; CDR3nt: TGTGCCAGCAGGGTGACTAGCGGCATCGGTGAGCAGTTCTTC; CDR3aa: CASRVTSGIGEQFF
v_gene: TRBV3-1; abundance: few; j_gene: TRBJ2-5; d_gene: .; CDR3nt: TGTGCCAGCAGCTTCCGGGACCATAGGGAGACCCAGTACTTC; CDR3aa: CASSFRDHRETQYF
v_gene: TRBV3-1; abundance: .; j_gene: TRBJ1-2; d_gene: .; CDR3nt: TGTGCCAGCAGCCAAGTTGGGATCTATGGCTACACCTTC; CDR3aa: CASSQVGIYGYTF
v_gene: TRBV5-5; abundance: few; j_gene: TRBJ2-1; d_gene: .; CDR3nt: TGTGCCAGCAGCTTGGACAGGGAGGATGAGCAGTTCTTC; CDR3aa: CASSLDREDEQFF
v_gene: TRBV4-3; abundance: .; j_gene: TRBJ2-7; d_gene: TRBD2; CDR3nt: TGCGCCAGCAGCCAAGTCGGTATAGCGGGAGCCCTTGGCTACGAGCAGTACTTC; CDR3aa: CASSQVGIAGALGYEQYF
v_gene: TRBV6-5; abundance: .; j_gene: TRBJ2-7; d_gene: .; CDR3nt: TGTGCCAGCAGTTCCGGGCAAGCGGTCGAGCAGTACTTC; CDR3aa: CASSSGQAVEQYF
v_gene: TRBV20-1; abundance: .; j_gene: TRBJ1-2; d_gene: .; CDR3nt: TGCAGTGCTAGTGGCCTTCCAGGCTACACCTTC; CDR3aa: CSASGLPGYTF
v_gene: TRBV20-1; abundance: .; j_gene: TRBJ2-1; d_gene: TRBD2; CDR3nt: TGCAGTGGAAAGGGCGGGGGTTCCTACAATGAGCAGTTCTTC; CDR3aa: CSGKGGGSYNEQFF
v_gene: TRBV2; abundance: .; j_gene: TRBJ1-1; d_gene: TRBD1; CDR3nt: TGTGCCAGCATGGGGACAGGGGGGAACACTGAAGCTTTCTTT; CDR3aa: CASMGTGGNTEAFF
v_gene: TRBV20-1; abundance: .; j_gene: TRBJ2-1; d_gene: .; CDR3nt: TGCAGTGCTAGAGATGAGACAGATTACAATGAGCAGTTCTTC; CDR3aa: CSARDETDYNEQFF
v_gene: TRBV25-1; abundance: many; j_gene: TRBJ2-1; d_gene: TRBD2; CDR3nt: TGTGCCAGCAGTGAACAAGCGGGAGCGGGTGTGGATGAGCAGTTCTTC; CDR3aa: CASSEQAGAGVDEQFF
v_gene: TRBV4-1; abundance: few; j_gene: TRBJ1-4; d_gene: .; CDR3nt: TGCGCCAGCAGCCAAGCCTACCCAGGGCGTGAAAAACTGTTTTTT; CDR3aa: CASSQAYPGREKLFF
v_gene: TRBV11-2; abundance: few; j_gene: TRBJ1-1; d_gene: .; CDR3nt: TGTGCCAGCAGCTTTTTTGAAGAAGCTTTCTTT; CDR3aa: CASSFFEEAFF
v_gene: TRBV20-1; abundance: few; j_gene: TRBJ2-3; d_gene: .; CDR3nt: TGCAGTGCTAGACCCTGGGGGGGCAGCACAGATACGCAGTATTTT; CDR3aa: CSARPWGGSTDTQYF
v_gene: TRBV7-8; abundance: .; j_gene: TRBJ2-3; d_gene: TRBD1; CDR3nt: TGTGCCAGCAGCAAATTTACCGACAGGGCTAGCACAGATACGCAGTATTTT; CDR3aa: CASSKFTDRASTDTQYF
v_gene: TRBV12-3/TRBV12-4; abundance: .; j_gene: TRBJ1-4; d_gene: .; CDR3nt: TGTGCCAGCAGTCTCCGAGAGGGGAATGAAAAACTGTTTTTT; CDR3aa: CASSLREGNEKLFF
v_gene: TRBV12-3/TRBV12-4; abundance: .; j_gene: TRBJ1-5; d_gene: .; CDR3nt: TGTGCCAGCAGTTTATCCCCGGAGCAGCCCCAGCATTTT; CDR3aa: CASSLSPEQPQHF
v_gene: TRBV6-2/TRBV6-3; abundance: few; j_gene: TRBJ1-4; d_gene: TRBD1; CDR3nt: TGTGCCAGCAGCCCTCGGACAGGGGGGAATGAAAAACTGTTTTTT; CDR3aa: CASSPRTGGNEKLFF
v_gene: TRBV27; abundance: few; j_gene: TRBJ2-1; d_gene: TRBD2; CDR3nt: TGTGCCAGCAGTAAGGGGCTTACGACTTGGGGGGGTGAGCAGTTCTTC; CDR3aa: CASSKGLTTWGGEQFF
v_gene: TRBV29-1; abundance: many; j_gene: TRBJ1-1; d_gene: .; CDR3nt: TGCAGCGCTCGGTCTGGGGTGGACACTGAAGCTTTCTTT; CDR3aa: CSARSGVDTEAFF
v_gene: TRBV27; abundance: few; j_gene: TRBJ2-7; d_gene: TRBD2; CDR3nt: TGTGCCAGCAGTAAGAGCGGGAGGGGACTCGAGCAGTACTTC; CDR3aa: CASSKSGRGLEQYF
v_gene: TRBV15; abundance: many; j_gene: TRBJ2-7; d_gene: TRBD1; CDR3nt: TGTGCCACCAGTGGGGACAGATCCTACGAGCAGTACTTC; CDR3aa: CATSGDRSYEQYF
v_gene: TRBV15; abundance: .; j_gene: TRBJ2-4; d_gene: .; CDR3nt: TGTGCCACCAGCAGAGAGGAGAGGAACATTCAGTACTTC; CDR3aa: CATSREERNIQYF
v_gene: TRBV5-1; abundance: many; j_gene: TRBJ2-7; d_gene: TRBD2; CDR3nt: TGCGCCAGCACCCACGGGCTAGCGGGAGACAACGAGCAGTACTTC; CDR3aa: CASTHGLAGDNEQYF
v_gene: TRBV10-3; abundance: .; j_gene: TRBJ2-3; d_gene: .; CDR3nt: TGTGCCATCAGGGACCCCCTAGGGAGCACAGATACGCAGTATTTT; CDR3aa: CAIRDPLGSTDTQYF
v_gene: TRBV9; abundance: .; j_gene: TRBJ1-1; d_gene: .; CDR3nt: TGTGCCAGCAGCGTAGCGGGGGCTACTGAAGCTTTCTTT; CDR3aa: CASSVAGATEAFF